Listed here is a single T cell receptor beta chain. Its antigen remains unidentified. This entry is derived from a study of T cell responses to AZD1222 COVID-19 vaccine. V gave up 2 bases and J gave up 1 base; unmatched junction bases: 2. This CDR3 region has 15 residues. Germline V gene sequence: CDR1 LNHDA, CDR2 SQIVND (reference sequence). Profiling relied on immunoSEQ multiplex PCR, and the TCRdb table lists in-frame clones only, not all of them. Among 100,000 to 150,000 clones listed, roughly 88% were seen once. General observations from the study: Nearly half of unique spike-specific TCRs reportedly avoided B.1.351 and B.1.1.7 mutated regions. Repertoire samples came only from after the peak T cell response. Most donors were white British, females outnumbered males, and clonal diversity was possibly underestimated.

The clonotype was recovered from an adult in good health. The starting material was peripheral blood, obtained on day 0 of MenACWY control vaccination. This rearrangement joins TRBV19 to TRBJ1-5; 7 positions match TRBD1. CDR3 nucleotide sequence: TGTGCCAGTAGTATATGGGGACAGAGCAATCAGCCCCAGCATTTT. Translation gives CASSIWGQSNQPQHF.